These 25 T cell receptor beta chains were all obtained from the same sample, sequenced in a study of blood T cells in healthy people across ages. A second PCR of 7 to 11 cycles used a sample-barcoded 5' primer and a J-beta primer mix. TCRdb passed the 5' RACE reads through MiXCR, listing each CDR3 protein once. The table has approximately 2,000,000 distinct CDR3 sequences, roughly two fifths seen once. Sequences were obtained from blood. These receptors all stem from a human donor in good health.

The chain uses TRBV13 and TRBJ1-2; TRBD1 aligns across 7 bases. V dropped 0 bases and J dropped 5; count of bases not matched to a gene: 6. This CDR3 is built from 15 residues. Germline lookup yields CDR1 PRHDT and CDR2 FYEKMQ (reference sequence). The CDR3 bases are TGTGCCAGCAGCTTAGGTACAGGGGAGGATTATGGCTACACCTTC. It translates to CASSLGTGEDYGYTF.

The CDR3 DNA is TGCGCCAGCAACCGGGACAGGGGAATTAATGAGCAGTACTTC. Protein sequence: CASNRDRGINEQYF. The V call is TRBV5-1, the J call TRBJ2-5; TRBD1 matches at 10 bases. The CDR3 has 14 residues. CDR1 is SGHRS and CDR2 is YFSETQ in the germline V gene. After removal of 6 bases from V and 11 bases from J, the junction contained 13 bases not matched to a gene.

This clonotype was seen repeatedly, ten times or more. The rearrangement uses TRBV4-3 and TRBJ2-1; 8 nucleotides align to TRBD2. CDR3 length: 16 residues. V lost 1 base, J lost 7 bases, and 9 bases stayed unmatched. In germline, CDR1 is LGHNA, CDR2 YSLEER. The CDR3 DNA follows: TGCGCCAGCAGCCAAGGCGGGGGGACCGGGGGAAATGAGCAGTTCTTC. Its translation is CASSQGGGTGGNEQFF.

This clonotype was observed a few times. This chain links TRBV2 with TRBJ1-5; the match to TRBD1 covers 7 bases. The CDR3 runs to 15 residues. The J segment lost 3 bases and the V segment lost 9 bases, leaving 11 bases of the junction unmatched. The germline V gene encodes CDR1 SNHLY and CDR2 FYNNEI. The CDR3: CASQDPGQYNQPQHF. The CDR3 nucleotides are TGTGCCAGTCAAGACCCGGGACAGTACAATCAGCCCCAGCATTTT.

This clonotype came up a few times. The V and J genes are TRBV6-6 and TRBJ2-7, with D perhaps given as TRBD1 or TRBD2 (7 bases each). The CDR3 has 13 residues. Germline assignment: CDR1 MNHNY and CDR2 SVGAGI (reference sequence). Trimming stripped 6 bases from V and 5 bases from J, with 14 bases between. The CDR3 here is CASSKTGRDEQYF. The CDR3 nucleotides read TGTGCCAGCAGCAAGACAGGGAGGGACGAGCAGTACTTC.

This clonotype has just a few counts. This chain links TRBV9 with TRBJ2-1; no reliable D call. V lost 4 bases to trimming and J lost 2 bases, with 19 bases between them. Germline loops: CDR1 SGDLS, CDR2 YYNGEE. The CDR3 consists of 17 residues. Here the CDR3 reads CASSPFDGRRPYNEQFF. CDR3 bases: TGTGCCAGCAGCCCTTTTGATGGTAGAAGACCCTACAATGAGCAGTTCTTC.

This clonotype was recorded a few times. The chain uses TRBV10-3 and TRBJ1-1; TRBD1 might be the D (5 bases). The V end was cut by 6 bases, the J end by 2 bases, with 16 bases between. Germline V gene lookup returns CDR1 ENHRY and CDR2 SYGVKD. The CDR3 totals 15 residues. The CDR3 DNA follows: TGTGCCATCAGGGACCCAGGTCAGGGAAACACTGAAGCTTTCTTT. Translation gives CAIRDPGQGNTEAFF.

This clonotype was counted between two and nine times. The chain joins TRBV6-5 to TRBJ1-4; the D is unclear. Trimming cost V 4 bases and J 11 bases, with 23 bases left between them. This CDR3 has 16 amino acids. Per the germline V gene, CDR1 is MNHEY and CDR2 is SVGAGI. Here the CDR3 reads CASSWGVGHADGKLFF. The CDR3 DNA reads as TGTGCCAGCAGTTGGGGTGTTGGGCACGCCGATGGCAAACTGTTTTTT.

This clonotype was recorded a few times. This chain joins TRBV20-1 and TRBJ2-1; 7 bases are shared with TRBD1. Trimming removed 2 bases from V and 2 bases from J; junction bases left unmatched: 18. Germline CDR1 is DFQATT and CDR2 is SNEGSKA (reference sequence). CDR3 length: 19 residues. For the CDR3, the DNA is TGCAGTGCTAGACCGCAGATCAGCTCCGGGACAGCCACCTACAATGAGCAGTTCTTC. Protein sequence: CSARPQISSGTATYNEQFF.

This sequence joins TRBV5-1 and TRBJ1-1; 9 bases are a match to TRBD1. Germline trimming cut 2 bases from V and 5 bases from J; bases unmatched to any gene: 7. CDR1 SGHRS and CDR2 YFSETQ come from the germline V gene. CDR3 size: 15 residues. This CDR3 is CASSFRTGDGTEAFF. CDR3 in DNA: TGCGCCAGCAGCTTTCGGACAGGGGATGGTACTGAAGCTTTCTTT.

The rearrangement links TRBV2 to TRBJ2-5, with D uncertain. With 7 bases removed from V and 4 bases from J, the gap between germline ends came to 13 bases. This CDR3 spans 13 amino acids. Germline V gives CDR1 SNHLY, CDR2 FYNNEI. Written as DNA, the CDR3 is TGTGCCAGCACTGAGGTAGTTAGAGAGACCCAGTACTTC. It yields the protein CASTEVVRETQYF.

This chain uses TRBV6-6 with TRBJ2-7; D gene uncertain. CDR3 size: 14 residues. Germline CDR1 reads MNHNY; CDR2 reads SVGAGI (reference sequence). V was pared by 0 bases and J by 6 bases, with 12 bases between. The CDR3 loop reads CASSYSRVSGEQYF. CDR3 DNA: TGTGCCAGCAGTTACTCAAGGGTTTCTGGCGAGCAGTACTTC.

The CDR3 is CASKSGAETQYF. CDR3 sequence (DNA): TGTGCCAGCAAGAGCGGGGCGGAGACCCAGTACTTC. The chain carries TRBV6-1 and TRBJ2-5; TRBD2 matches at 7 bases. The CDR3 spans 12 residues. V trimming: 7 bases; J trimming: 5 bases; junction bases outside the gene matches: 4. Germline V gives CDR1 MNHNS, CDR2 SASEGT.

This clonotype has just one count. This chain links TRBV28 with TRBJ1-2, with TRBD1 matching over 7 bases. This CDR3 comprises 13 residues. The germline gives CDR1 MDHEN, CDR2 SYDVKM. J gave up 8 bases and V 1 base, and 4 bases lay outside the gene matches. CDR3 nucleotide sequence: TGTGCCAGCAGTTTATACAGGGGCGTGGGCTACACCTTC. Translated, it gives CASSLYRGVGYTF.

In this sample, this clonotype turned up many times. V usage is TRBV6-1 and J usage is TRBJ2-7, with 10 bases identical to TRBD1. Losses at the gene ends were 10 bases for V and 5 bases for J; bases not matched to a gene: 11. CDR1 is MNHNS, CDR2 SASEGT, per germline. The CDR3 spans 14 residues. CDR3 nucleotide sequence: TGTGCCACCGGAGGGACAGGGGATTATGACGAGCAGTACTTC. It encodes CATGGTGDYDEQYF.

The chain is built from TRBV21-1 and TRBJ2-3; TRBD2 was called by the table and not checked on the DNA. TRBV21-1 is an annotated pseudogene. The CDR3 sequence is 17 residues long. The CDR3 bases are TGTGCCAGCAGCAAAGAAGAGCGGGGGGACCGCACAGATACGCAGTATTTT. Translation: CASSKEERGDRTDTQYF.

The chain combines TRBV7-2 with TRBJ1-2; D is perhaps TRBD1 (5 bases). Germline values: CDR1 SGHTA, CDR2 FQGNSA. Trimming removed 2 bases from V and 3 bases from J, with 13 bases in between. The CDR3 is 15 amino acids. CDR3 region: CASSLLGRVDYGYTF. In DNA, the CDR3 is TGTGCCAGCAGCTTATTGGGCAGGGTCGACTATGGCTACACCTTC.

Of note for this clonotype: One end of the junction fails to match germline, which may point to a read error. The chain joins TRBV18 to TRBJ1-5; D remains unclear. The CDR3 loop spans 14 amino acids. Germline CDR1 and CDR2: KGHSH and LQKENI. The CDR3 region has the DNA TGTGCCAGCTCACCGGGCGGGCGCAATCGGCCCCAGCATTTT. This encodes CASSPGGRNRPQHF. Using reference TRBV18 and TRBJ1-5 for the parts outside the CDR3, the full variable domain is NAGVMQNPRHLVRRRGQEARLRCSPMKGHSHVYWYRQLPEEGLKFMVYLQKENIIDESGMPKERFSAEFPKEGPSILRIQQVVRGDSAAYFCASSPGGRNRPQHFGDGTRLSIL.

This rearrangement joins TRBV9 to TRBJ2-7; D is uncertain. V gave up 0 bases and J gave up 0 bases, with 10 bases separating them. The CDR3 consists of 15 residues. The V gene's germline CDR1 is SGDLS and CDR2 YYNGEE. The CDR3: CASSVAGESSYEQYF. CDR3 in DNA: TGTGCCAGCAGCGTAGCAGGCGAAAGCTCCTACGAGCAGTACTTC.

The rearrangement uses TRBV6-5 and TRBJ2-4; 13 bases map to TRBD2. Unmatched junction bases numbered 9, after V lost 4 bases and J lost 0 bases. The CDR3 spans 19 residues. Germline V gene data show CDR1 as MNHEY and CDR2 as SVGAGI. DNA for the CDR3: TGTGCCAGCAGTTTCATGACTAGCGGGGGGACACTAGCCAAAAACATTCAGTACTTC. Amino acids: CASSFMTSGGTLAKNIQYF.

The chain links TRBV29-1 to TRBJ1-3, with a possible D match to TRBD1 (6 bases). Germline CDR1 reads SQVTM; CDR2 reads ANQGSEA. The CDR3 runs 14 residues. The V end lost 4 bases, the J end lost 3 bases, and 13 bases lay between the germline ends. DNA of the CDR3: TGCAGCGTTGTGGTGGGGGCAGGTGGAAACACCATATATTTT. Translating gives CSVVVGAGGNTIYF.

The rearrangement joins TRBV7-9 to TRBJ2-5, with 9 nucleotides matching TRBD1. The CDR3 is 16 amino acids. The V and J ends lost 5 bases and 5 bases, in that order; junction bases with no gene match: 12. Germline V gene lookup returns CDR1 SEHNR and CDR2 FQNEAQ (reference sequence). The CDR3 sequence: CASSPRTGVSKETQYF. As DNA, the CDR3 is TGTGCCAGCAGCCCGAGGACAGGGGTGTCAAAGGAGACCCAGTACTTC.

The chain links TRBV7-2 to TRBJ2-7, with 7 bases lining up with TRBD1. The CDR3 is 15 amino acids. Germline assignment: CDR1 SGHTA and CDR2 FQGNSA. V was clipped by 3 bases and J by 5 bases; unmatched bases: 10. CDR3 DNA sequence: TGTGCCAGCAGCTTTCAAGACAGGGTCTTTGACGAGCAGTACTTC. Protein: CASSFQDRVFDEQYF.

The CDR3 protein is CASSQDSSNGYTF. The CDR3 DNA reads as TGCGCCAGCAGCCAAGATAGCAGCAATGGCTACACCTTC. The chain uses TRBV4-1 and TRBJ1-2; D ambiguous. CDR3 length equals 13 residues. CDR1 MGHRA and CDR2 YSYEKL come from the germline V gene. Trimming cost V 0 bases and J 6 bases, with 8 bases left between them.

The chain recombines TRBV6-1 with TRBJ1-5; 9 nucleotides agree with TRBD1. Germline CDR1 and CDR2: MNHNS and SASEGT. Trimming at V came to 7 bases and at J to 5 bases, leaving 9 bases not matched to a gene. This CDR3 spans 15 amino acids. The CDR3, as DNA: TGTGCCAGCACCTCAGAGGGACAGGGTTATCAGCCCCAGCATTTT. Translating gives CASTSEGQGYQPQHF.